This T cell receptor (beta chain) was observed in a study of T cells in Graves' hyperthyroidism and ophthalmopathy. In this sample, this clonotype turned up many times. After removal of 5 bases from V and 7 bases from J, the junction contained 7 bases not matched to a gene. This CDR3 has 14 amino acids. Germline lookup yields CDR1 SGHAT and CDR2 FQNNGV. Template material for amplifying TCR beta CDR3 regions consisted of RNA transcripts. HTBI primers were employed in a first-round RT-PCR of the TCR CDR3. MiXCR was run by TCRdb on the multiplex PCR reads, yielding one entry per CDR3 protein. The data contain some 270,000 distinct CDR3 sequences, approximately 13% of them singletons.

Source material: blood. This receptor was taken from a woman between 35 and 50 years old with Graves' hyperthyroidism. The V and J genes are TRBV11-2 and TRBJ2-1; 8 positions match TRBD2. Written as DNA, the CDR3 is TGTGCCAGCAGCGCGGGACTAGTGGGGAATGAGCAGTTCTTC. Encoded protein: CASSAGLVGNEQFF.